This record covers a single TCR beta chain. The data were taken from a study of blood T cell repertoires in COVID-19. The wider study: The United States, Italy and Spain were the sources of the acute and convalescent COVID-19 samples.

Original processing methods: Reference gene primers were amplified, and this amplification served to estimate nucleated cell counts. Measured with immunoSEQ multiplex PCR; TCRdb has only the in-frame clones, and not every one. The D gene and trimming were derived from the DNA, and the V and J assignments and clone size from that table. Of about 280,000 clones listed, 83% are singletons. The CDR3 consists of 15 residues. Trimming took 3 bases from V and 0 from J, leaving 9 bases between them. Germline V gene lookup returns CDR1 SGHAT and CDR2 FQNNGV. The material sequenced was peripheral blood. V usage is TRBV11-2 and J usage is TRBJ1-3; no definite D call. The TCR sequence derives from a woman aged 45-65 years who had recovered from COVID-19. The CDR3 region has the DNA TGTGCCAGCAGCTTGGACGGGAGCTCTGGAAACACCATATATTTT. Protein product: CASSLDGSSGNTIYF.